These T cell receptor beta chains were read from a single sample in a study of CXCR3-negative and CXCR3-positive naive CD8 T cells. After re-calling the 5' RACE reads, TCRdb lists one entry per CDR3 protein, DNA absent. Reported are roughly 89,000 distinct CDR3 sequences; the ten largest clones contain 1.1%. Sequences were obtained from naive CXCR3- CD8+ T cells from blood. The origin of the receptors is a human donor in good health. Some clones in this sample may be carry-over from other donors' samples. Both conserved end residues are part of each CDR3.

>15|TRBJ2-3|TRBV2
CASSMFEKSADTQYF
>16|TRBJ2-3|TRBV7-9
CASSRLAGGQEDTQYF
>13|TRBJ2-1|TRBV2
CASSALGGDEQFF
>19|TRBJ2-1|TRBV4-3
CASSQEWARGPSTYNEQFF
>18|TRBJ2-3|TRBV4-1
CASSQDQILRGDEDTQYF
>15|TRBJ2-7|TRBV29-1
CSVEKSNTDSYEQYF
>14|TRBJ2-1|TRBV29-1
CSVAGTGFTNEQFF
>14|TRBJ1-1|TRBV7-9
CASSSVLGYTEAFF
>13|TRBJ1-5|TRBV7-9
CASSPPGNQPQHF
>12|TRBJ2-7|TRBV6-2/TRBV6-3
CASSTSGYEQYF
>16|TRBJ2-2|TRBV12-3/TRBV12-4
CASSLVGVRNTGELFF
>18|TRBJ2-3|TRBV29-1
CSVEFPAGVGRSTDTQYF
>12|TRBJ2-1|TRBV29-1
CSVERTSYEQFF
>15|TRBJ2-5|TRBV6-2/TRBV6-3
CASKGQEALQETQCF
>14|TRBJ2-2|TRBV28
CASSFAQNTGELFF
>18|TRBJ2-2|TRBV6-6
CASSYESLRLTNTGELFF
>14|TRBJ2-1|TRBV7-8
CASSYTTGYNEQFF
>13|TRBJ2-1|TRBV6-5
CASSPGLGNEQFF
>14|TRBJ1-5|TRBV11-2
CASSYHGGNQPQHF
>13|TRBJ2-1|TRBV5-6
CASSLGSSDEQFF
>13|TRBJ2-1|TRBV20-1
CSASWGADNEQFF
>16|TRBJ2-7|TRBV4-3
CASSQDLQGASYEQYF
>17|TRBJ2-2|TRBV7-3
CASSSPPTGGSTGELFF
>19|TRBJ2-6|TRBV23-1
CASSRLSGQGNPGANVLTF
>13|TRBJ2-2|TRBV7-6
CASSWSETGELFF
>14|TRBJ2-5|TRBV6-5
CASSYGGTQATQYF
>14|TRBJ2-5|TRBV7-9
CASSPGQGGETQYF
>15|TRBJ2-2|TRBV12-5
CASGPGQYGPGELFF
>14|TRBJ1-1|TRBV6-2/TRBV6-3
CASSGGGGLTEAFF
>16|TRBJ2-7|TRBV2
CAITFSGTSGFGEQYF
>14|TRBJ1-1|TRBV28
CASSFPGGNTEAFF
>18|TRBJ2-2|TRBV7-8
CASSLKRFLAGLTGELFF
>13|TRBJ2-1|TRBV29-1
CSAPGGGANEQFF
>13|TRBJ2-7|TRBV14
CASRGGDSYEQYF
>12|TRBJ2-3|TRBV29-1
CSVDWSTDTQYF
>15|TRBJ2-5|TRBV6-5
CASTPGDRGRETQYF
>13|TRBJ2-7|TRBV29-1
CSALTGRTHEQYF
>13|TRBJ2-7|TRBV7-9
CASSARENYEQYF
>12|TRBJ2-1|TRBV28
CASSGIYNEQFF
>17|TRBJ2-1|TRBV11-3
CASSLEGGQGSYNEQFF
>18|TRBJ1-5|TRBV23-1
CASSQSTSGQGPNQPQHF
>12|TRBJ1-2|TRBV20-1
CSASGTGIKNTF
>13|TRBJ2-2|TRBV29-1
CSVVGRGTGELFF
>17|TRBJ2-3|TRBV7-9
CASSPPVGHLRGDTQYF